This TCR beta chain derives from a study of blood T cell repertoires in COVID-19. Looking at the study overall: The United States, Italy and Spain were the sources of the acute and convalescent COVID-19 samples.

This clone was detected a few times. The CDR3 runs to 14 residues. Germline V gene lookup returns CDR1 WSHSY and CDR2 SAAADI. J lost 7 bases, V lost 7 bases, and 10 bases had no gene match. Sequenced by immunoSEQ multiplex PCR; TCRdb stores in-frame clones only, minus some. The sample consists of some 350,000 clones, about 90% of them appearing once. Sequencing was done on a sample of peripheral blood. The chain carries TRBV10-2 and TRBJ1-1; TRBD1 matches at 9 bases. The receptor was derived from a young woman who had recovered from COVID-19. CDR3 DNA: TGCGCCAGCACTACCGGGACAGGGAGGATTGAAGCTTTCTTT. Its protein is CASTTGTGRIEAFF.